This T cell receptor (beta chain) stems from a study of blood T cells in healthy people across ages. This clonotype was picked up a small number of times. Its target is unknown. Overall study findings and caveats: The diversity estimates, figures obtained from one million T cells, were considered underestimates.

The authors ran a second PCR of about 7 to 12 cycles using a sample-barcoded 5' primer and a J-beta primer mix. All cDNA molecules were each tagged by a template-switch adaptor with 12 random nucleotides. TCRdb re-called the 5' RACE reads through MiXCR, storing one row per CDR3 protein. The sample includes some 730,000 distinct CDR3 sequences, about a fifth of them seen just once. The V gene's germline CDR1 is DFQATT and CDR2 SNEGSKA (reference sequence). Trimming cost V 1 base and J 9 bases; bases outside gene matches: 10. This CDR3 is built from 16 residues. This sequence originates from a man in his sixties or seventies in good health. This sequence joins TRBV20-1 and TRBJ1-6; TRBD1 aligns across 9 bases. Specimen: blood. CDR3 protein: CSARVPGTGPISPLHF. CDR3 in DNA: TGCAGTGCTAGAGTTCCCGGGACAGGGCCCATTTCACCCCTCCACTTT.